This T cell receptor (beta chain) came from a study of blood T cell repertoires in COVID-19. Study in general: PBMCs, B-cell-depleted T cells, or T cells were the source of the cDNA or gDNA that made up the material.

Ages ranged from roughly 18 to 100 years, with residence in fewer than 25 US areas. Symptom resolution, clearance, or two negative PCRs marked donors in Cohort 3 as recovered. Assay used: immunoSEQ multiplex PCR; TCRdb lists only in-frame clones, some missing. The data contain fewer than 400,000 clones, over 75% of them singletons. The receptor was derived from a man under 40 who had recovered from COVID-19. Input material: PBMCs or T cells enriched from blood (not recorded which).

Here the CDR3 reads CASSPVWGENGYTF. CDR3 nucleotide sequence: TGTGCCAGCTCACCAGTTTGGGGGGAAAATGGCTACACCTTC. The V call is TRBV18, the J call TRBJ1-2; tentatively, D is TRBD1 (5 bases). The CDR3 runs 14 residues. Trimming cost V 2 bases and J 6 bases, with 13 bases left between them. Germline-derived CDR1 and CDR2 are KGHSH and LQKENI. Using reference TRBV18 and TRBJ1-2 for the parts outside the CDR3, the full variable domain is NAGVMQNPRHLVRRRGQEARLRCSPMKGHSHVYWYRQLPEEGLKFMVYLQKENIIDESGMPKERFSAEFPKEGPSILRIQQVVRGDSAAYFCASSPVWGENGYTFGSGTRLTVV.